Sequencing of this T cell receptor beta chain was carried out in a study of regulatory T cells in long-lasting Graves disease (dated by TCRdb to the early 2020s). General notes on the study: Persistent Graves' disease meant more than 5 years of antithyroid drug treatment with TSH receptor autoantibodies that stayed positive. Patients with persistent Graves' disease were compared with patients with newly diagnosed Graves' disease using TCR sequencing and RNA sequencing of peripheral blood. The study was conducted in China and was registered as a clinical trial. TCR sequencing covered 13 persistent and 20 or so newly diagnosed Graves' disease patients, approximately 33 samples in total. In the clinical cohort, patients with persistent Graves' disease had used antithyroid drugs for an average of approximately eleven years.

Preparation of the library involved multiplex PCR. For sequencing, an Illumina HiSeq 4000 was employed. TCR beta libraries were built with iRepertoire HTBI primers and Arm-PCR amplification of CDR3 regions. PCR products were gel purified before sequencing. As for how the authors treated the data: Gene usage analysis of CDR3 amino acid clonotypes used the 60 to 80 TRBV and 12 to 15 TRBJ segments found across samples. COPE and FqMerger were used to merge filtered high-quality paired reads into contigs. BLAST was used to align contigs to IMGT TRBV, TRBD and TRBJ reference genes, and CDR3 was defined according to IMGT. Clonotypes above 0.1% frequency were classified as highly expanded clones. Shannon entropy was used to measure repertoire diversity, and the Gini coefficient was used to measure V-J evenness. Public clonotypes were defined as clonotypes shared by more than one individual. The public reads were quality trimmed at Q25 with fastp and then assembled into clones with MiXCR by TCRdb, keeping productive beta chains. Rows matching on CDR3 protein sequence are summarized as one entry with the most common DNA and genes. The V and J calls and clone size are TCRdb's, not the authors'. This sample gives 500,000 to 700,000 distinct CDR3 sequences in total; 25% to 35% of them show up just once. The ten largest clones take up around 42% of the sample.

Comments on this clonotype: Its antigen remains undetermined. The record has no base qualities; no much larger clone is one base away.

Study-wide findings and limitations: Sequencing and analysis were restricted to the TCR beta chain. Compared with newly diagnosed patients, patients with persistent Graves' disease had lower TCR Shannon entropy and fewer highly expanded clones, which suggests clonal expansion. As a limitation, the authors acknowledged that the small sample size may reduce accuracy. Patients with persistent disease shared more public clonotypes (about 3,000) than newly diagnosed patients did (more than 900). Persistent disease showed preferential use of TRBV28, TRBJ1-2 and TRBJ2-5, whereas newly diagnosed disease favored TRBV20-1 and TRBJ2-1. Peripheral blood alone was examined, since thyroid tissue, which constituted the primary lesion, could not be accessed.

Read against the paper, the sample's time point label means: persistent/refractory GD, antithyroid drugs over 5 years with positive TRAb. For both TCR sequencing and RNA sequencing, RNA was extracted from PBMCs using TRIzol. The diagnosis of Graves' disease followed American Thyroid Association guidelines. The patients came from an endocrinology department in Xi'an, China. Each patient gave around 9 milliliters of peripheral blood, collected in an EDTA anticoagulant tube. Ficoll Paque Plus density gradient separation was used to isolate PBMCs, and no further T cell sorting was done. An Agilent 2100 Bioanalyzer and agarose gel were used to check RNA quality, while a NanoDrop 2000 measured RNA concentration. Ends trimmed: V by 1 base, J by 5 bases; bases unmatched to a gene: 7. Sequences SGHRS (CDR1) and YFSETQ (CDR2) are obtained from the germline V gene. From the cysteine up to the phenylalanine, the CDR3 has a length of 15 residues. Just CDR3 DNA is preserved here, 45 bases in frame from base 1.

The clonotype comes from a female donor with Graves disease. The sample here was peripheral blood mononuclear cells (PBMCs), taken when the disease was refractory, from a patient treated with antithyroid drugs. The chain was built from TRBV5-1 and TRBJ1-1, with 8 bases matching TRBD1. Here the CDR3 is given as CASSLRPDRATEAFF. The sequenced DNA: TGCGCCAGCAGCTTGAGGCCGGACAGGGCGACTGAAGCTTTCTTT.